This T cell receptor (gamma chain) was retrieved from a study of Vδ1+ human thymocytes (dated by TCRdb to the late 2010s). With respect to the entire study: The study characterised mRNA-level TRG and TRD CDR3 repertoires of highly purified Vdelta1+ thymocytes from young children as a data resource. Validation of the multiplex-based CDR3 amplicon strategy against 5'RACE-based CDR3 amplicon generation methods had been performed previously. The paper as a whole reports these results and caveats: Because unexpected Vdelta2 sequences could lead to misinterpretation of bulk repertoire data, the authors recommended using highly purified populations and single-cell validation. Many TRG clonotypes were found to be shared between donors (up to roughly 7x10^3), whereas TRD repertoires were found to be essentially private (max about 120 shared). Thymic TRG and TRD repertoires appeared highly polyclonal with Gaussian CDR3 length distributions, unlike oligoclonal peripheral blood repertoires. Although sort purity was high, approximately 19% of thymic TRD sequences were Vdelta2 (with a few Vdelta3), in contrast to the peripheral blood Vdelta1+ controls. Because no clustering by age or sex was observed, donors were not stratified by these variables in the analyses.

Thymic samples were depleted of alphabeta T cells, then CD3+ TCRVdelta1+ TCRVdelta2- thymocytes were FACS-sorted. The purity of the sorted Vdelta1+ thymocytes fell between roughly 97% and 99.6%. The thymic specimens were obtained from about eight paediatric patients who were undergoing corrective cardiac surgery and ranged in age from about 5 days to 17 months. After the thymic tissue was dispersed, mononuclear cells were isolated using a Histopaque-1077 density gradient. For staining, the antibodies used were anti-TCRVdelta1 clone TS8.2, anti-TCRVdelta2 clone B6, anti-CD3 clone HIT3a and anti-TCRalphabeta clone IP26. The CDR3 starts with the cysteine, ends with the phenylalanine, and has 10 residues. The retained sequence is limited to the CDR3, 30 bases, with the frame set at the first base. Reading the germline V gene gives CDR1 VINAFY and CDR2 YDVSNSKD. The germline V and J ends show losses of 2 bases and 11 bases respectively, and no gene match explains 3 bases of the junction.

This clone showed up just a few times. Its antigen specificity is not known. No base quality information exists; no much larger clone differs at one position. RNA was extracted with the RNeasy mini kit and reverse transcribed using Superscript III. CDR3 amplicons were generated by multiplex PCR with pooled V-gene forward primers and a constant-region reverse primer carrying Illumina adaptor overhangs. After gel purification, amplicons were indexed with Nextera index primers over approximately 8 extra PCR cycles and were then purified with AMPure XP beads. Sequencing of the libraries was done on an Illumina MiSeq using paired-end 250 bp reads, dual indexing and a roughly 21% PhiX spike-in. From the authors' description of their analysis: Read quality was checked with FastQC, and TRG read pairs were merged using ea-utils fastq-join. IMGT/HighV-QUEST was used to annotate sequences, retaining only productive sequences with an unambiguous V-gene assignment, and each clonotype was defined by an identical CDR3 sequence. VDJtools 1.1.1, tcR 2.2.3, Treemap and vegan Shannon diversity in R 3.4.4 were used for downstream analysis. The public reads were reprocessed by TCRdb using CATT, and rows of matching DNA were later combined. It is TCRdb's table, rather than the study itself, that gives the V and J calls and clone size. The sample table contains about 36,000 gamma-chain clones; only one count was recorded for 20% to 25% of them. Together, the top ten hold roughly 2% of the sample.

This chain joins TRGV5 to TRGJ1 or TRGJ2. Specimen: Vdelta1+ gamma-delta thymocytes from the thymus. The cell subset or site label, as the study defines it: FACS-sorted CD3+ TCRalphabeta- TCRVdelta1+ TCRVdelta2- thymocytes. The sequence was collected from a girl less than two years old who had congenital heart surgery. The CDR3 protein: CATWDKEKLF. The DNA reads TGTGCCACCTGGGACAAAGAGAAACTCTTT.